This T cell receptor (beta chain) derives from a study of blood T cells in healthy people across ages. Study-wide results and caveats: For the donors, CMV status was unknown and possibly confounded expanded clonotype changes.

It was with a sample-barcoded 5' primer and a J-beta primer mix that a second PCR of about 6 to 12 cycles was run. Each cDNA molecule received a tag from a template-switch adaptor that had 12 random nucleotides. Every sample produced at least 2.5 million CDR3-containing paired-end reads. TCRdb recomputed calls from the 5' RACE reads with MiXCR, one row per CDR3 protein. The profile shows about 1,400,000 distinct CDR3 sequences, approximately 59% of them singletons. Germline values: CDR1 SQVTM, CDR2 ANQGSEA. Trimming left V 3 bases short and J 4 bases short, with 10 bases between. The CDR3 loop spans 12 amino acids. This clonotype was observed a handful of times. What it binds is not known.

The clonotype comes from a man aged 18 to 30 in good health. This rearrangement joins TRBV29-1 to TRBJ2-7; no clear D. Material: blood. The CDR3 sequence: CSVEVGWYEQYF. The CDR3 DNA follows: TGCAGCGTTGAGGTGGGGTGGTACGAGCAGTACTTC.